This section outlines one T cell receptor (beta chain) sequence together with its context. Profiled with immunoSEQ multiplex PCR; TCRdb holds only in-frame clones, not every one. This table holds about 2,900 clones, approximately 66% found once. These data belong to a study of PD-1 blockade in classical Hodgkin lymphoma. Germline CDR1 and CDR2: SGHTA and FQGNSA. CDR3 size: 18 residues. V lost 1 base, J lost 2 bases, and 15 bases lay in between. Stated time point: newly diagnosed, previously untreated cHL patient sample. Thawed PBMCs were subjected to magnetic negative selection, which yielded isolated CD8+ T cells. As a comparison, the study used PBMCs from newly diagnosed, untreated classical Hodgkin lymphoma.

The sequence was collected from a human donor with classical Hodgkin lymphoma. The specimen sequenced was CD8+ T cells from blood. The J gene is TRBJ1-6, the V gene TRBV7-2; D might be TRBD1 (5 bases). In DNA, the CDR3 is TGTGCCAGCAGCTTAGGTTCAGGGTTTGATGCCTATAATTCACCCCTCCACTTT. Translation: CASSLGSGFDAYNSPLHF.